These 4 T cell receptor beta chains were all obtained from the same sample, sequenced in a study of T-cell reconstitution after alpha-beta-depleted transplantation in children. Construction of the TCRbeta library involved unique molecular identifiers. TCRdb fed the PCR reads into MiXCR, producing one record per CDR3 protein. The table includes about 610,000 distinct CDR3 sequences, roughly 10% detected once. Sequencing was performed on PBMCs from the stem cell graft donor, taken from the stem cell graft. Every receptor here comes from a human donor who donated a stem cell graft to a child with acute myeloid leukemia.

This sequence joins TRBV11-2 and TRBJ2-5, with 10 bases identical to TRBD2. This CDR3 has 18 amino acids. The germline V gene has CDR1 SGHAT and CDR2 FQNNGV. V lost 0 bases and J lost 5; bases outside the gene matches: 12. CDR3 residues: CASSLDSAGGPRGETQYF. The DNA for the CDR3 is TGTGCCAGCAGCTTAGATTCAGCGGGAGGGCCTCGAGGTGAGACCCAGTACTTC.

The table lists this clonotype with a few counts. The chain joins TRBV12-3 or TRBV12-4 to TRBJ2-2; 11 bases are shared with TRBD2. The CDR3 sequence is 19 residues long. V trimming: 7 bases; J trimming: 4 bases; junction bases outside the gene matches: 17. The CDR3 nucleotides are TGTGCCAGCAAACCGGGACTAGCGGAGCTCCGGGGGGGCACCGGGGAGCTGTTTTTT. It codes for CASKPGLAELRGGTGELFF.

A word on this clonotype: The junction shows a germline mismatch at one end, possibly a read error. The CDR3, as DNA: TGCAGTACTAGCCGGACGAACACTGAAGCTTTCTTT. This codes for CSTSRTNTEAFF. The rearrangement links TRBV20-1 to TRBJ1-1, with D hard to call. This CDR3 spans 12 amino acids. Germline CDR1 reads DFQATT; CDR2 reads SNEGSKA (reference sequence).

This clonotype came up a few times. The V call is TRBV12-3 or TRBV12-4, the J call TRBJ1-2; D not resolved. Trimming left V 3 bases short and J 4 bases short, with 12 bases between. The CDR3 loop spans 14 amino acids. The DNA of the CDR3 is TGTGCCAGCAGTTTGGCAACGGGTAGCTATGGCTACACCTTC. Translation gives CASSLATGSYGYTF.